Below, one T cell receptor (beta chain) is given with its context. Its matching antigen is unknown. This sample is part of a study of vaccination and CD4 T cells after COVID-19. Sample treatment: roughly 11-day PBMC culture with coronavirus spike peptide pools or control peptides (ViraFEST assay). With the Oncomine TCR Beta short-read assay, DNA from cultured CD4+ T cells was sequenced. TCRdb passed the PCR reads through MiXCR, listing each CDR3 protein once. The sample yields 13,000 to 15,000 distinct CDR3 sequences, around 40% seen once. This CDR3 spans 13 amino acids. Germline-derived CDR1 and CDR2 are MNHEY and SMNVEV (reference sequence). Trimming removed 7 bases from V and 4 bases from J, with 11 bases in between.

Sequenced input: CD4+ T cells from blood, cultured in vitro. The gene calls are TRBV27 and TRBJ2-1; a weak D match, TRBD1 (7 bases). This TCR was sampled from a human donor who had recovered from COVID-19. CDR3 DNA sequence: TGTGCCAGCACCCAGGGGGGTTACAATGAGCAGTTCTTC. Translated, it gives CASTQGGYNEQFF.